The sequence of this T cell receptor (beta chain) was determined in a study of cytomegalovirus exposure and HLA in healthy donors. 13 Jbeta primers and 60 Vbeta primers were used for the PCR. Clones were sequenced by immunoSEQ multiplex PCR, and TCRdb holds only the in-frame ones, with some missing. The table has roughly 160,000 clones, about three quarters seen once; the top ten hold over 3%. V dropped 0 bases and J dropped 2; count of bases not matched to a gene: 7. Germline V lookup: CDR1 SGDLS, CDR2 YYNGEE. CDR3 length: 17 residues. With regard to this clone: Its antigen is not identified.

Points from the study as a whole: Certain indistinguishable V segments, among them TRBV6-2 and TRBV6-3, were excluded. Sequences of the TCR beta chain were said to predict the HLA-A and HLA-B alleles of most subjects accurately.

The sequenced material came from PBMCs. This chain joins TRBV9 and TRBJ2-3, with 9 bases lining up with TRBD2. The TCR sequence derives from a woman between 50 and 59 years old in good health and CMV-seropositive. DNA for the CDR3: TGTGCCAGCAGCGTAGGGGGTAGCGGGAGTCTCACAGATACGCAGTATTTT. This translates into CASSVGGSGSLTDTQYF.